The clone carrying this T cell receptor (beta chain) came up once. The data were taken from a study of blood T cell repertoires in COVID-19. The table came from immunoSEQ multiplex PCR; TCRdb's copy has only in-frame clones and leaves some out. The table records 200,000 or so clones, about 86% of them present only once. Trimming at V came to 6 bases and at J to 6 bases, leaving 9 bases not matched to a gene. Germline V CDR1 and CDR2: SQVTM, ANQGSEA. CDR3 length equals 14 residues. The sequenced sample consisted of peripheral blood. The chain employs TRBV29-1 and TRBJ2-1; 9 nucleotides agree with TRBD2. This TCR was recovered from a woman under 40 who had recovered from COVID-19. The CDR3 spells CSVAGPGLANEQFF. The CDR3 DNA reads TGCAGCGTCGCCGGACCGGGACTAGCCAATGAGCAGTTCTTC.